This is a list of T cell receptor beta chains from one sample in a study of blood T cell repertoires in COVID-19. Here immunoSEQ multiplex PCR was the method, and the copy in TCRdb shows in-frame clones only, minus some. Among 150,000 to 200,000 clones listed, approximately 85% were seen once. What was sequenced was peripheral blood. All receptors come from an elderly man with COVID-19, enrolled during active disease. The CDR3 runs from the conserved cysteine through the conserved F or W. The D gene is left open where the match is weak. Clone size is shown for a subset of rows, as once, few, many or a class of expanded clone.

J | size | length | V | D | CDR3 | DNA
TRBJ2-5 | . | 15 | TRBV3-1/TRBV3-2 | TRBD1 | CASSLGDRFQETQYF | TGTGCCAGCAGCCTGGGGGACAGGTTTCAAGAGACCCAGTACTTC
TRBJ1-1 | . | 17 | TRBV14 | TRBD1 | CASSQDIVTTGVTEAFF | TGTGCCAGCAGCCAAGATATAGTTACGACAGGGGTTACTGAAGCTTTCTTT
TRBJ1-5 | . | 14 | TRBV9 | TRBD1 | CASSTDRGLQPQHF | TGTGCCAGCAGCACGGACAGGGGGCTTCAGCCCCAGCATTTT
TRBJ1-1 | . | 16 | TRBV5-1 | TRBD1 | CASSLSTGARMVEAFF | TGCGCCAGCAGCTTATCCACAGGGGCGAGGATGGTGGAAGCTTTCTTT
TRBJ1-4 | . | 14 | TRBV2 | TRBD1 | CASSVTGGSEKLFF | TGTGCCAGCAGTGTTACAGGGGGGAGCGAAAAACTGTTTTTT
TRBJ2-1 | once | 15 | TRBV21-1 | . | CASSNRTGSYNEQFF | TGTGCCAGCAGCAATCGGACAGGATCCTACAATGAGCAGTTCTTC
TRBJ2-1 | . | 14 | TRBV19 | . | CASSTISGYNEQFF | TGTGCCAGTAGCACCATCTCAGGGTACAATGAGCAGTTCTTC
TRBJ1-3 | . | 15 | TRBV5-1 | TRBD1 | CASSFGTARGNTIYF | TGCGCCAGCAGCTTTGGGACAGCAAGAGGAAACACCATATATTTT
TRBJ1-4 | once | 14 | TRBV4-2 | . | CASSQDRTDEKLFF | TGTGCCAGCAGCCAAGATAGGACAGACGAAAAACTGTTTTTT
TRBJ2-3 | . | 13 | TRBV5-1 | . | CASRPGEEDTQYF | TGCGCCAGCCGCCCGGGGGAAGAAGATACGCAGTATTTT
TRBJ1-4 | . | 16 | TRBV5-6 | TRBD1 | CASSLAPAQGDEKLFF | TGTGCCAGCAGCTTGGCCCCAGCGCAGGGGGATGAAAAACTGTTTTTT
TRBJ1-1 | few | 14 | TRBV7-2 | . | CASSSGGGSTEAFF | TGTGCCAGCAGCTCTGGTGGAGGGAGCACTGAAGCTTTCTTT
TRBJ1-6 | . | 13 | TRBV11-2 | TRBD1 | CASSLAGQLPLHF | TGTGCCAGCAGCTTGGCGGGACAGTTACCCCTCCACTTT
TRBJ2-2 | . | 14 | TRBV2 | . | CASSGEGDTGELFF | TGTGCCAGCAGTGGAGAGGGGGACACCGGGGAGCTGTTTTTT
TRBJ2-7 | . | 15 | TRBV18 | . | CASSPMGASSYEQYF | TGTGCCAGCTCACCAATGGGGGCCTCCTCCTACGAGCAGTACTTC
TRBJ1-1 | once | 14 | TRBV6-6 | . | CASSLTGLNTEAFF | TGTGCCAGCAGTTTAACGGGTTTGAACACTGAAGCTTTCTTT
TRBJ1-1 | . | 15 | TRBV3-1/TRBV3-2 | . | CASSLSWASGTEAFF | TGTGCCAGCAGCCTCAGCTGGGCTTCGGGAACTGAAGCTTTCTTT
TRBJ1-1 | . | 17 | TRBV7-2 | . | CASSLAGRFPRNTEAFF | TGTGCCAGCAGCTTAGCCGGTCGGTTTCCTAGGAACACTGAAGCTTTCTTT
TRBJ1-6 | . | 16 | TRBV5-6 | TRBD1 | CASSLGQGANFSPLHF | TGTGCCAGCAGCTTGGGGCAGGGGGCTAATTTTTCACCCCTCCACTTT
TRBJ1-2 | . | 17 | TRBV7-3 | TRBD1 | CASSLKIKQGLRYGYTF | TGTGCCAGCAGCTTAAAAATTAAACAGGGGTTGAGGTATGGCTACACCTTC
TRBJ1-2 | . | 12 | TRBV2 | . | CASSPGGFGYTF | TGTGCCAGCAGCCCGGGGGGGTTTGGCTACACCTTC
TRBJ1-1 | . | 14 | TRBV7-9 | TRBD1 | CASSPWTGNTEAFF | TGTGCCAGCAGCCCGTGGACAGGTAACACTGAAGCTTTCTTT
TRBJ1-5 | . | 14 | TRBV7-2 | TRBD1 | CASTQTGRDQPQHF | TGTGCCAGCACCCAGACAGGGCGCGATCAGCCCCAGCATTTT
TRBJ2-3 | . | 15 | TRBV7-2 | TRBD2 | CASSRTSGSTDTQYF | TGTGCCAGCAGCCGGACTAGCGGTAGCACAGATACGCAGTATTTT
TRBJ1-1 | . | 15 | TRBV7-2 | . | CASSFRRGRNTEAFF | TGTGCCAGCAGTTTTAGAAGGGGCAGGAACACTGAAGCTTTCTTT
TRBJ1-2 | . | 14 | TRBV7-6 | TRBD1 | CASSQPGQGPGYTF | TGTGCCAGCAGCCAACCGGGACAGGGGCCAGGCTACACCTTC
TRBJ2-6 | . | 15 | TRBV19 | . | CASSIGNSGANVLTF | TGTGCCAGTAGTATAGGTAACTCTGGGGCCAACGTCCTGACTTTC
TRBJ2-3 | . | 15 | TRBV11-2 | TRBD1 | CASSPGTGGRDTQYF | TGTGCCAGCAGCCCGGGGACAGGGGGCAGAGATACGCAGTATTTT
TRBJ1-4 | few | 16 | TRBV28 | . | CASSLYVGGTNEKLFF | TGTGCCAGCAGTTTATACGTGGGGGGAACTAATGAAAAACTGTTTTTT
TRBJ2-5 | . | 15 | TRBV15 | TRBD2 | CATSRGAGGPETQYF | TGTGCCACCAGCAGAGGAGCGGGGGGGCCGGAGACCCAGTACTTC
TRBJ1-1 | . | 17 | TRBV6-2/TRBV6-3 | . | CASSSQTGPNENTEAFF | TGTGCCAGCAGCTCCCAGACAGGCCCCAATGAGAACACTGAAGCTTTCTTT
TRBJ1-3 | . | 17 | TRBV18 | TRBD1 | CASSPQGQAPSGNTIYF | TGTGCCAGCTCACCACAGGGACAGGCTCCCTCTGGAAACACCATATATTTT
TRBJ1-2 | . | 15 | TRBV5-4 | . | CASSLGGGLPYGYTF | TGTGCCAGCAGCTTGGGGGGGGGACTCCCCTATGGCTACACCTTC
TRBJ2-3 | . | 15 | TRBV27 | . | CASSSRGARVDTQYF | TGTGCCAGCAGTTCCCGGGGGGCCAGGGTAGATACGCAGTATTTT
TRBJ2-1 | . | 15 | TRBV14 | . | CASSHITGINNEQFF | TGTGCCAGCAGCCATATAACAGGGATAAACAATGAGCAGTTCTTC
TRBJ2-1 | once | 17 | TRBV11-3 | TRBD2 | CASSSRGGSGGLNEQFF | TGTGCCAGCAGCTCCCGAGGGGGGAGCGGGGGCCTCAATGAGCAGTTCTTC
TRBJ1-1 | once | 17 | TRBV11-3 | TRBD1 | CASSLGVAGTGNTEAFF | TGTGCCAGCAGCTTAGGGGTGGCGGGGACAGGGAACACTGAAGCTTTCTTT
TRBJ1-4 | . | 13 | TRBV5-1 | TRBD1 | CASSRDSNEKLFF | TGCGCCAGCAGTCGGGACAGTAATGAAAAACTGTTTTTT
TRBJ1-1 | . | 14 | TRBV19 | TRBD1 | CASSMRDRATEAFF | TGTGCCAGTAGTATGCGGGACAGGGCGACTGAAGCTTTCTTT
TRBJ1-2 | . | 15 | TRBV4-2 | . | CASSQEGAPDYGYTF | TGTGCCAGCAGCCAAGAGGGGGCGCCGGACTATGGCTACACCTTC
TRBJ2-7 | . | 12 | TRBV29-1 | . | CSVEVAGGEQYF | TGCAGCGTTGAAGTGGCAGGGGGGGAGCAGTACTTC
TRBJ1-4 | . | 15 | TRBV5-1 | . | CASSLESIGNEKLFF | TGCGCCAGCAGCTTGGAATCAATCGGGAATGAAAAACTGTTTTTT
TRBJ2-5 | few | 15 | TRBV13 | TRBD2 | CASSLGAGGLETQYF | TGTGCCAGCAGCTTAGGAGCGGGGGGCTTGGAGACCCAGTACTTC
TRBJ2-3 | . | 15 | TRBV4-3 | TRBD2 | CASSLGLAGGDTQYF | TGCGCCAGCAGCTTGGGACTAGCGGGGGGCGATACGCAGTATTTT
TRBJ2-7 | . | 15 | TRBV9 | . | CASSQAGDSAYEQYF | TGTGCCAGCAGCCAGGCAGGGGATTCAGCCTACGAGCAGTACTTC
TRBJ2-1 | . | 15 | TRBV7-3 | TRBD2 | CASSSGLAGNNEQFF | TGTGCCAGCAGCTCGGGACTAGCGGGGAACAATGAGCAGTTCTTC
TRBJ2-7 | . | 16 | TRBV19 | TRBD1 | CASSRGRPGQGYEQYF | TGTGCCAGTAGTAGGGGACGCCCGGGACAGGGCTACGAGCAGTACTTC
TRBJ2-5 | . | 18 | TRBV7-9 | TRBD1 | CASSLATAYRGISETQYF | TGTGCCAGCAGCTTAGCGACGGCGTACAGGGGCATTTCAGAGACCCAGTACTTC
TRBJ1-6 | . | 12 | TRBV6-6 | . | CASSHDNQPLHF | TGTGCCAGCAGCCACGACAACCAGCCCCTCCACTTT
TRBJ1-5 | . | 15 | TRBV18 | TRBD1 | CASSLAGQGNQPQHF | TGTGCCAGCTCCCTCGCGGGACAGGGCAATCAGCCCCAGCATTTT